This T cell receptor beta chain was retrieved from a study of T cells in localized non-small cell lung cancer. Germline lookup yields CDR1 LGHNA and CDR2 YNFKEQ. The CDR3 contains 12 residues. Trimming took 3 bases from V and 2 from J, leaving 5 bases between them. As regards this clone: The target antigen is unknown.

Profiled with immunoSEQ multiplex PCR; TCRdb holds only in-frame clones, not every one. The sample shows roughly 64,000 clones, more than 80% of them seen only once. Study-wide points: Out of the top 100 tumor clones, a median approximately 61 were seen in adjacent lung. Among blood samples, higher T cell density accompanied longer overall survival. Adjacent uninvolved lung tissue had the highest T cell clonality, exceeding tumor. A single tumor region was sequenced, leaving heterogeneity possible.

This receptor was taken from a man between 35 and 75 years old with stage II lung adenocarcinoma. The rearrangement uses TRBV4-2 and TRBJ2-7; D gene uncertain. The specimen comprised PBMCs, sampled before any cancer treatment. The DNA of the CDR3 is TGTGCCAGCAGCCAGGACGCCTACGAGCAGTACTTC. Amino acids: CASSQDAYEQYF.